Shown below are 28 T cell receptor beta chains from a single sample sequenced in a study of cytomegalovirus exposure and HLA in healthy donors. The PCR used 60 Vbeta and 13 Jbeta primers. Clones were sequenced by immunoSEQ multiplex PCR, and TCRdb holds only the in-frame ones, with some missing. The repertoire consists of under 150,000 clones, with around three quarters occurring once and the leading ten covering roughly 6%. Sequencing was done on a sample of PBMCs. These receptors all come from a woman aged 40-49 years in good health and CMV-seronegative.

This clone has just one count. The chain couples TRBV7-9 to TRBJ2-3; the D gene is possibly TRBD1 (7 bases). The CDR3 is 14 amino acids. V lost 5 bases and J 5 bases, leaving 14 bases between the germline ends. Looked up from germline, CDR1 is SEHNR and CDR2 is FQNEAQ (reference sequence). The chain's CDR3 is CASSLQGGKDTQYF. The CDR3 DNA follows: TGTGCCAGCAGCCTCCAGGGGGGCAAAGATACGCAGTATTTT.

Only one count was recorded for this clone. This chain connects TRBV13 to TRBJ2-1; 7 bases are a match to TRBD2. Germline values: CDR1 PRHDT, CDR2 FYEKMQ (reference sequence). The CDR3 runs to 15 residues. Germline trimming cut 2 bases from V and 8 bases from J; bases unmatched to any gene: 9. CDR3 sequence (DNA): TGTGCCAGCAGCTTATGGAGGGAGGGGAGGGATGAGCAGTTCTTC. Amino acids: CASSLWREGRDEQFF.

This rearrangement joins TRBV7-2 to TRBJ2-4; 11 nucleotides align to TRBD1. Germline CDR1 is SGHTA and CDR2 is FQGNSA. The CDR3 length is 14 residues. Trimming took 4 bases from V and 6 from J; bases not matched to a gene: 2. CDR3 sequence (DNA): TGTGCCAGCAGCTACGGGACAGGGGGAAACATTCAGTACTTC. It yields the protein CASSYGTGGNIQYF. The full variable domain, completed using reference TRBV7-2 and TRBJ2-4, is GAGVSQSPSNKVTEKGKDVELRCDPISGHTALYWYRQSLGQGLEFLIYFQGNSAPDKSGLPSDRFSAERTGGSVSTLTIQRTQQEDSAVYLCASSYGTGGNIQYFGAGTRLSVL.

This clone has only one observation. The rearrangement joins TRBV19 to TRBJ2-5; 7 bases agree with TRBD2. The germline gives CDR1 LNHDA, CDR2 SQIVND (reference sequence). CDR3 length: 14 amino acids. With 4 bases clipped from V and 3 bases from J, the junction kept 5 bases outside the gene matches. The CDR3 coding sequence is TGTGCCAGTAGTACGACTAGCTGGAAAGAGACCCAGTACTTC. Translated: CASSTTSWKETQYF.

The CDR3 bases are TGTGCCAGCAGGAGGGTTGCTTTCACAGATACGCAGTATTTT. Translating gives CASRRVAFTDTQYF. The chain joins TRBV28 to TRBJ2-3; D may be TRBD2 (5 bases). This CDR3 comprises 14 residues. Trimming cost V 6 bases and J 2 bases, with 12 bases left between them. Germline CDR1 is MDHEN and CDR2 is SYDVKM.

This sequence joins TRBV4-3 and TRBJ1-2; D remains ambiguous. The ends were cut back, 1 base at V and 0 bases at J, with 6 bases in the middle. This CDR3 spans 14 amino acids. Germline CDR1 reads LGHNA; CDR2 reads YSLEER. CDR3 sequence (DNA): TGCGCCAGCAGCCAAGTATCGGCTAACTATGGCTACACCTTC. It is translated as CASSQVSANYGYTF.

The chain employs TRBV7-9 and TRBJ2-7, with D possibly being TRBD1 (5 bases). In germline, CDR1 is SEHNR, CDR2 FQNEAQ (reference sequence). V lost 1 base to trimming and J lost 6 bases, with 13 bases between them. CDR3 length equals 14 residues. The CDR3 is CASSLDVQGVEQYF. In nucleotides, the CDR3 is TGTGCCAGCAGCTTAGACGTGCAAGGGGTCGAGCAGTACTTC.

This clone was picked up a small number of times. The chain is built from TRBV28 and TRBJ2-1; 9 bases fit TRBD2. Germline CDR1 reads MDHEN; CDR2 reads SYDVKM. The CDR3 consists of 15 residues. Trimming cost V 4 bases and J 4 bases; bases outside gene matches: 5. The CDR3: CASSSPLAGYNEQFF. The CDR3 DNA reads as TGTGCCAGCAGTTCCCCTCTAGCGGGATACAATGAGCAGTTCTTC.

The V gene is TRBV19, the J gene TRBJ2-3; 7 bases agree with TRBD1. With V trimmed by 6 bases and J by 0 bases, 6 bases remained unmatched. Germline loops: CDR1 LNHDA, CDR2 SQIVND (reference sequence). The CDR3 spans 15 residues. The CDR3 here is CASSPGTVSTDTQYF. CDR3 DNA sequence: TGTGCCAGTAGCCCCGGGACAGTTAGCACAGATACGCAGTATTTT. The complete variable domain, with remaining parts taken from reference TRBV19 and TRBJ2-3, reads DGGITQSPKYLFRKEGQNVTLSCEQNLNHDAMYWYRQDPGQGLRLIYYSQIVNDFQKGDIAEGYSVSREKKESFPLTVTSAQKNPTAFYLCASSPGTVSTDTQYFGPGTRLTVL.

The genes are TRBV23-1 and TRBJ2-5; TRBD1 matches 7 bases. TRBV23-1 is filed as an ORF, its function uncertain. Trimming took 7 bases from V and 0 from J; bases not matched to a gene: 5. The CDR3 totals 14 residues. In nucleotides, the CDR3 is TGCGCCAGCACCGGGACAGCGAACCAAGAGACCCAGTACTTC. It codes for CASTGTANQETQYF.

Regarding this clone: The junction departs from the called germline gene at one end, perhaps through a read error. The chain combines TRBV7-9 with TRBJ2-6; D is possibly TRBD1 (6 bases). The length of the CDR3 is 17 residues. Germline V CDR1 and CDR2: SEHNR, FQNEAQ (reference sequence). DNA for the CDR3: TGTTCCAGCAGCCCGCCGTCAACAGGGAGTGGGGCCAACGTCCTGACTTTC. Amino acids: CSSSPPSTGSGANVLTF.

V and J are TRBV28 and TRBJ2-1; 15 bases fit TRBD2. CDR1 and CDR2 (germline): MDHEN, SYDVKM. The trim removed 3 bases at V and 0 bases at J, leaving 6 bases unmatched. The CDR3 is made up of 19 amino acids. The CDR3, as DNA: TGTGCCAGCAGTTTCTGGGGGACTAGCGGGGGGAGCTCCTACAATGAGCAGTTCTTC. Its protein product is CASSFWGTSGGSSYNEQFF.

The chain recombines TRBV6-6 with TRBJ1-5; tentative D call: TRBD1 (6 bases). CDR1 and CDR2 (germline): MNHNY, SVGAGI (reference sequence). The CDR3 loop spans 15 amino acids. V was shortened by 5 bases and J by 2 bases, with 13 bases between the two germline ends. CDR3 sequence reads: CASSGQLRGNQPQHF. The DNA of the CDR3 is TGTGCCAGCAGTGGACAGCTTCGTGGCAATCAGCCCCAGCATTTT.

This rearrangement joins TRBV27 to TRBJ2-3; D gene uncertain. Germline V gene data show CDR1 as MNHEY and CDR2 as SMNVEV (reference sequence). The V end was cut by 5 bases, the J end by 3 bases, with 9 bases between. The CDR3 covers 13 residues. CDR3 region: CASSLTSTDTQYF. CDR3 in DNA: TGTGCCAGCAGTCTAACGAGTACAGATACGCAGTATTTT.

This chain links TRBV9 with TRBJ1-1; D is ambiguous. Germline CDR1 SGDLS, CDR2 YYNGEE. Trimming shortened V by 4 bases and J by 0 bases, and 10 bases separated the two germline ends. The CDR3 loop spans 14 amino acids. The chain's CDR3 is CASSPARVNTEAFF. CDR3 sequence (DNA): TGTGCCAGCAGCCCCGCGCGAGTGAACACTGAAGCTTTCTTT.

The gene calls are TRBV4-1 and TRBJ1-5; D remains ambiguous. V shed 1 base and J shed 4 bases, with 11 bases lying between them. CDR3 length equals 15 residues. Germline CDR1 is MGHRA and CDR2 is YSYEKL. The CDR3 loop is CASSQGHSLNQPQHF. The CDR3 bases are TGCGCCAGCAGCCAAGGTCACAGCCTAAATCAGCCCCAGCATTTT.

As DNA, the CDR3 is TGTGCCAGCAGCTTTACACAGGAATACTACGAGCAGTACTTC. As protein: CASSFTQEYYEQYF. The rearrangement links TRBV11-2 to TRBJ2-7; D possibly corresponds to TRBD1 (5 bases). The CDR3 loop spans 14 amino acids. CDR1 and CDR2 from the germline V gene are SGHAT and FQNNGV. V dropped 3 bases and J dropped 3 bases, with 12 bases sitting between them.

The chain employs TRBV7-9 and TRBJ2-1; 7 bases agree with TRBD1. Trimming at V came to 5 bases and at J to 5 bases, leaving 3 bases not matched to a gene. Germline V gives CDR1 SEHNR, CDR2 FQNEAQ (reference sequence). The CDR3 is 13 residues long. DNA for the CDR3: TGTGCCAGCAGCCGTGGGACAGACAATGAGCAGTTCTTC. Protein: CASSRGTDNEQFF. The whole variable domain, filled in from reference TRBV7-9 and TRBJ2-1, reads DTGVSQNPRHKITKRGQNVTFRCDPISEHNRLYWYRQTLGQGPEFLTYFQNEAQLEKSRLLSDRFSAERPKGSFSTLEIQRTEQGDSAMYLCASSRGTDNEQFFGPGTRLTVL.

This clone was picked up a small number of times. The chain carries TRBV4-3 and TRBJ2-1; 7 positions match TRBD2. The CDR3 has 17 amino acids. After removal of 0 bases from V and 4 bases from J, the junction contained 9 bases not matched to a gene. Germline values: CDR1 LGHNA, CDR2 YSLEER. The CDR3 DNA is TGCGCCAGCAGCCAAGATCCCGCTAGCGGAGTATACAATGAGCAGTTCTTC. Translation gives CASSQDPASGVYNEQFF.

This clone was detected only a few times. This chain joins TRBV23-1 and TRBJ1-1, with a tentative D call TRBD1 (6 bases). TRBV23-1 carries the ORF label, with uncertain function. This CDR3 is 15 amino acids long. Between the trimmed V and J ends, which lost 4 bases and 1 base, there was a span of 13 bases. This CDR3 reads CASSRQGPGNTEAFF. CDR3 coding DNA: TGCGCCAGCAGTCGGCAGGGGCCAGGGAACACTGAAGCTTTCTTT.

This chain joins TRBV7-9 and TRBJ2-3; the match to TRBD1 covers 9 bases. The germline V gene has CDR1 SEHNR and CDR2 FQNEAQ (reference sequence). V lost 5 bases and J lost 4; bases outside the gene matches: 4. The CDR3 is 14 residues long. The DNA for the CDR3 is TGTGCCAGCAGCAAAGGGGACAGGGCAGATACGCAGTATTTT. As protein: CASSKGDRADTQYF.

The chain carries TRBV5-1 and TRBJ1-1; 8 bases align to TRBD1. Germline V lookup: CDR1 SGHRS, CDR2 YFSETQ. J lost 1 base, V lost 4 bases, and 3 bases had no gene match. The CDR3 length is 14 residues. CDR3 coding DNA: TGCGCCAGCAGCACTACAGGGGGGAACACTGAAGCTTTCTTT. It codes for CASSTTGGNTEAFF.

The chain couples TRBV12-5 to TRBJ2-3; 10 bases map to TRBD1. The germline V gene encodes CDR1 LGHNT and CDR2 FRNRAP. J lost 5 bases, V lost 5 bases, and 7 bases had no gene match. CDR3 length equals 15 residues. In nucleotides, the CDR3 is TGTGCTAGTGGTCAAGGGACAGGGGTCGGAGATACGCAGTATTTT. Its protein is CASGQGTGVGDTQYF.

CDR3 loop: CASRAALAADGNEQFF. The CDR3 DNA sequence: TGTGCCAGCAGGGCCGCACTAGCGGCCGACGGGAATGAGCAGTTCTTC. This chain links TRBV2 with TRBJ2-1; 8 nucleotides line up with TRBD2. The ends lost 6 bases at V and 7 bases at J; junction bases unmatched: 14. Germline assignment: CDR1 SNHLY and CDR2 FYNNEI. This CDR3 has 16 residues. Using reference TRBV2 and TRBJ2-1 for the parts outside the CDR3, the full variable domain is EPEVTQTPSHQVTQMGQEVILRCVPISNHLYFYWYRQILGQKVEFLVSFYNNEISEKSEIFDDQFSVERPDGSNFTLKIRSTKLEDSAMYFCASRAALAADGNEQFFGPGTRLTVL.

V and J are TRBV6-5 and TRBJ1-1; D is ambiguous. The CDR3 sequence is 12 residues long. The germline V gene has CDR1 MNHEY and CDR2 SVGAGI. V lost 4 bases, J lost 9 bases, and 12 bases lay in between. CDR3 amino acids: CASSLGVGKAFF. In DNA, the CDR3 is TGTGCCAGCAGTTTGGGAGTTGGGAAAGCTTTCTTT.

The chain has TRBV7-2 and TRBJ2-5; 7 bases map to TRBD2. The CDR3 is 15 amino acids. The V gene end was trimmed by 5 bases and the J gene end by 5 bases; junction bases not matched to a gene: 11. Germline V gene sequence: CDR1 SGHTA, CDR2 FQGNSA. The DNA for the CDR3 is TGTGCCAGCAGCCTCTCTGCTAGCGGTGGGGAGACCCAGTACTTC. Its translation is CASSLSASGGETQYF.

V gene TRBV7-6 combines with J gene TRBJ2-1, with 7 positions matching TRBD2. This CDR3 contains 14 residues. Germline V gives CDR1 SGHVS, CDR2 FNYEAQ. Germline trimming cut 1 base from V and 6 bases from J; bases unmatched to any gene: 3. The DNA for the CDR3 is TGTGCCAGCAGCTTAGGGACTAGTCCCAATGAGCAGTTCTTC. Translating gives CASSLGTSPNEQFF.

The rearrangement joins TRBV4-2 to TRBJ2-7; TRBD1 is a possible D gene (6 bases). V lost 0 bases and J 3 bases, leaving 12 bases between the germline ends. CDR3 length equals 15 residues. The germline CDR1 and CDR2 sequences are LGHNA and YNFKEQ. The CDR3 here is CASSQDRRGGYEQYF. For the CDR3, the DNA is TGTGCCAGCAGCCAAGACCGTAGAGGGGGCTACGAGCAGTACTTC.